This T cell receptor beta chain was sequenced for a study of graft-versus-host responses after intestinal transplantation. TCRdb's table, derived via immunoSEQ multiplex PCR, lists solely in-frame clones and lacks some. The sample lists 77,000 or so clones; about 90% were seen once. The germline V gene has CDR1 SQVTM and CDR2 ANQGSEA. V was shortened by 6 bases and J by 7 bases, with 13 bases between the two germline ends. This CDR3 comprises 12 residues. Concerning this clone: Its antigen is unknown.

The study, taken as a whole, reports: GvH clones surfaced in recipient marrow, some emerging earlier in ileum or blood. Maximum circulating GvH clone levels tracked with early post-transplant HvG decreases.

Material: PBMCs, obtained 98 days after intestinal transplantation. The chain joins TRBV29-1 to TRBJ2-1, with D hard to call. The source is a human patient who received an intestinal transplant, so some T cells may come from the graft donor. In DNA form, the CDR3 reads TGCAGCGTCGAACCAGACGGGAATGAGCAGTTCTTC. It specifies CSVEPDGNEQFF.